The 25 T cell receptor beta chains below all came from one sample that was sequenced in a study of regulatory T cells in long-lasting Graves disease (dated by TCRdb to the early 2020s). Reading the label with the study, this specimen's time point is: newly diagnosed GD, antithyroid drugs for less than 3 months. For both TCR sequencing and RNA sequencing, RNA was extracted from PBMCs in TRIzol. The library relied on multiplex PCR. This sample was sequenced with an Illumina HiSeq 4000. To build TCR beta libraries, CDR3 regions were amplified by Arm-PCR using iRepertoire HTBI primers. TCRdb trimmed public reads at Q25 via fastp, called clones via MiXCR and kept in-frame beta chains. Merged by CDR3 protein, the rows form single entries marked with the most common genes and DNA. This sample lists around 250,000 distinct CDR3 sequences; roughly 21% were detected once. The ten biggest clones cover approximately 14% of the sample.

The source was peripheral blood mononuclear cells (PBMCs), collected at new diagnosis, from a patient treated with antithyroid drugs. The receptors shown here come from a female donor with Graves disease.

Many counts were recorded for this clonotype. The chain has TRBV2 and TRBJ2-5, with unresolved D. In germline, CDR1 is SNHLY, CDR2 FYNNEI. This CDR3 comprises 13 residues. The V end was cut by 5 bases, the J end by 3 bases, with 10 bases between. The CDR3 here is CASSQGPEETQYF. Written as DNA, the CDR3 is TGTGCCAGCAGTCAAGGACCGGAAGAGACCCAGTACTTC.

The CDR3 DNA is TGTGCCAGCAGCCCCGAGGTGGGCGGGGAAACCAAAAACATTCAGTACTTC. Its translation: CASSPEVGGETKNIQYF. V gene TRBV9 combines with J gene TRBJ2-4; D is possibly TRBD2 (6 bases). V gave up 4 bases and J gave up 2 bases, with 19 bases separating them. Germline V lookup: CDR1 SGDLS, CDR2 YYNGEE. The CDR3 runs to 17 residues.

This chain links TRBV11-3 with TRBJ2-2, with 11 bases matching TRBD2. Germline CDR1 reads SGHNT; CDR2 reads YENEEA. J lost 3 bases, V lost 4 bases, and 16 bases had no gene match. The CDR3 consists of 20 residues. The CDR3 DNA is TGTGCCAGCAGCTCCCGCGACCCTAGCGGGAGGACCCTCGACACCGGGGAGCTGTTTTTT. Its protein is CASSSRDPSGRTLDTGELFF.

Details on this clonotype: This may be a read error: a much more frequent sequence differs by one nucleotide. This sequence joins TRBV20-1 and TRBJ2-7; 14 positions agree with TRBD2. The CDR3 loop spans 14 amino acids. The V gene's germline CDR1 is DFQATT and CDR2 SNEGSKA (reference sequence). CDR3 residues: CSALTSGGVHEQHF. The DNA for the CDR3 is TGCAGTGCCCTGACTAGCGGGGGGGTTCACGAGCAGCACTTC.

V and J are TRBV19 and TRBJ2-1; 11 nucleotides line up with TRBD2. Germline-derived CDR1 and CDR2 are LNHDA and SQIVND (reference sequence). This CDR3 region has 15 residues. V shed 5 bases, J shed 8 bases, and the junction held 8 bases outside the gene matches. This CDR3 is CASSSNSGRVDEQFF. The CDR3 DNA reads TGTGCCAGTAGTTCAAATAGCGGGAGGGTAGATGAGCAGTTCTTC. The whole variable domain, filled in from reference TRBV19 and TRBJ2-1, reads DGGITQSPKYLFRKEGQNVTLSCEQNLNHDAMYWYRQDPGQGLRLIYYSQIVNDFQKGDIAEGYSVSREKKESFPLTVTSAQKNPTAFYLCASSSNSGRVDEQFFGPGTRLTVL.

The chain uses TRBV15 and TRBJ1-5; TRBD1 matches 7 bases. Trimming took 0 bases from V and 6 from J; bases not matched to a gene: 8. CDR3 length equals 16 residues. CDR1 and CDR2 (germline): LNHNV, YYDKDF (reference sequence). The CDR3 DNA sequence: TGTGCCACCAGCAGAGATATACAGGGGTGGTTTCAGCCCCAGCATTTT. This codes for CATSRDIQGWFQPQHF. The variable domain in full, with the rest retrieved from reference TRBV15 and TRBJ1-5, is DAMVIQNPRYQVTQFGKPVTLSCSQTLNHNVMYWYQQKSSQAPKLLFHYYDKDFNNEADTPDNFQSRRPNTSFCFLDIRSPGLGDTAMYLCATSRDIQGWFQPQHFGDGTRLSIL.

This clonotype was counted ten times or more. The rearrangement joins TRBV20-1 to TRBJ2-7, with TRBD2 identical over 10 bases. The CDR3 covers 14 residues. The J segment lost 6 bases and the V segment lost 1 base, leaving 6 bases of the junction unmatched. CDR1 and CDR2 from the germline V gene are DFQATT and SNEGSKA (reference sequence). The CDR3, as DNA: TGCAGTGCTAGAGGTCCTAGCGGGGGATTCGAGCAGTACTTC. It translates to CSARGPSGGFEQYF.

The rearrangement links TRBV7-3 to TRBJ2-3; 8 positions match TRBD1. The CDR3 has 15 amino acids. The V gene's germline CDR1 is SGHTA and CDR2 FQGTGA. The junction had 5 bases not matched to a gene; V was cut back by 4 bases and J by 2 bases. CDR3 sequence: CASSYGQGTTDTQYF. The DNA of the CDR3 is TGTGCCAGCAGCTACGGACAGGGTACCACAGATACGCAGTATTTT.

Ten or more counts support this clonotype. This rearrangement joins TRBV12-3 or TRBV12-4 to TRBJ1-2; D is unresolved. The ends were cut back, 3 bases at V and 6 bases at J, with 14 bases in the middle. The CDR3 runs to 14 residues. In DNA form, the CDR3 reads TGTGCCAGCAGTTTGACGACATCGGGAAATGGCTACACCTTC. It yields the protein CASSLTTSGNGYTF.

Written as DNA, the CDR3 is TGTGCCAGCAGCCAGGAGGGGGGGTCTGAAAAACTGTTTTTT. Translating gives CASSQEGGSEKLFF. V gene TRBV4-2 combines with J gene TRBJ1-4; D perhaps matches TRBD1 (6 bases). V was shortened by 3 bases and J by 7 bases, with 12 bases between the two germline ends. The germline CDR1 and CDR2 sequences are LGHNA and YNFKEQ. This CDR3 is 14 amino acids long.

This clonotype was counted at least ten times. CDR3 bases: TGTGCCAGCAGTTCCGGATGGGCCAGAGCCGATCAGCCCCAGCATTTT. It yields the protein CASSSGWARADQPQHF. The chain recombines TRBV28 with TRBJ1-5; D remains unclear. CDR1 MDHEN and CDR2 SYDVKM come from the germline V gene. This CDR3 region has 16 residues. V was shortened by 4 bases and J by 5 bases, with 18 bases between the two germline ends.

This clonotype was seen ten or more times. The DNA for the CDR3 is TGTGCCAGTAGTGCGGGACAGCTTAATGAGCAGTTCTTC. Translating gives CASSAGQLNEQFF. The rearrangement links TRBV19 to TRBJ2-1; D is possibly TRBD1 (7 bases). The CDR3 contains 13 residues. The germline CDR1 and CDR2 sequences are LNHDA and SQIVND (reference sequence). V shed 5 bases and J shed 7 bases, with 12 bases lying between them.

Note on this clonotype: This may be a read error, as it is one base from a much larger clone. This chain links TRBV6-1 with TRBJ2-7; D may be TRBD1 (6 bases). The V end was cut by 5 bases, the J end by 6 bases, with 23 bases between. The CDR3 spans 16 residues. CDR1 is MNHNS, CDR2 SASEGT, per germline. Here the CDR3 reads CASSHSWGSLGGEQYF. Written as DNA, the CDR3 is TGTGCCAGCAGTCACTCGTGGGGCAGTCTAGGGGGCGAGCAGTACTTC.

This clonotype has a count of ten or more. This chain joins TRBV12-5 and TRBJ1-2, with 9 bases identical to TRBD1. The CDR3 loop spans 13 amino acids. With 1 base clipped from V and 6 bases from J, the junction kept 0 bases outside the gene matches. Germline V gene sequence: CDR1 LGHNT, CDR2 FRNRAP. The CDR3 protein is CASGLGQGDGYTF. As DNA, the CDR3 is TGTGCTAGTGGTTTGGGACAGGGGGATGGCTACACCTTC.

A note on this clonotype: This clone may be a read error of a much larger clone one base away. The rearrangement links TRBV6-5 to TRBJ2-3, with a tentative D call TRBD1 (6 bases). V shed 4 bases and J shed 7 bases, with 12 bases lying between them. This CDR3 has 13 residues. Per germline, CDR1 MNHEY and CDR2 SVGAGI. The CDR3 spells CASSSSGVHTQYF. The CDR3 bases are TGTGCCAGCAGTTCATCAGGGGTCCATACGCAGTATTTT.

This clonotype was seen ten or more times. The rearrangement uses TRBV7-8 and TRBJ2-3; 10 positions match TRBD2. Germline-derived CDR1 and CDR2 are SGHVS and FQNEAQ. CDR3 size: 17 residues. Trimming at V came to 5 bases and at J to 4 bases, leaving 12 bases not matched to a gene. CDR3 in DNA: TGTGCCAGCAGCCCATCCCGGGCTAGCGGGAGTTCAGATACGCAGTATTTT. Translation: CASSPSRASGSSDTQYF.

This clonotype was detected many times. As DNA, the CDR3 is TGTGCCAGCAGCCCCGGGGCGGGAGGAGTGTGGGCCAAAAACATTCAGTACTTC. Translation: CASSPGAGGVWAKNIQYF. V gene TRBV7-9 combines with J gene TRBJ2-4; 8 nucleotides line up with TRBD2. From germline, CDR1 is SEHNR and CDR2 FQNEAQ (reference sequence). Trimming removed 5 bases from V and 1 base from J; junction bases left unmatched: 13. This CDR3 spans 18 amino acids.

The J gene is TRBJ1-3, the V gene TRBV4-2; possible D gene TRBD1, 5 bases. Deletions cut 0 bases from V and 8 bases from J, with 14 bases between. Per germline, CDR1 LGHNA and CDR2 YNFKEQ. The CDR3 is 15 amino acids. The CDR3 reads CASSQEWGSVDTIYF. The CDR3 nucleotides read TGTGCCAGCAGCCAAGAATGGGGGAGCGTGGACACCATATATTTT.

Concerning this clonotype: A read error is possible here, since a much larger clone lies one base away. This chain links TRBV7-8 with TRBJ1-6; 7 positions match TRBD1. This CDR3 has 16 amino acids. V trimming: 1 base; J trimming: 6 bases; junction bases outside the gene matches: 6. Per the germline V gene, CDR1 is SGHVS and CDR2 is FQNEAQ. CDR3 in DNA: TGTGCCAGCAGCTTAGTACCGACAGGGCTTAATTCACCCCTCCACTTT. Protein: CASSLVPTGLNSPLHF. Variable domain in full (rest from reference TRBV7-8 and TRBJ1-6): GAGVSQSPRYKVAKRGQDVALRCDPISGHVSLFWYQQALGQGPEFLTYFQNEAQLDKSGLPSDRFFAERPEGSVSTLKIQRTQQEDSAVYLCASSLVPTGLNSPLHFGNGTRLTVT.

The table lists this clonotype with many counts. The chain links TRBV6-1 to TRBJ1-5; D remains unclear. The V gene's germline CDR1 is MNHNS and CDR2 SASEGT. The CDR3 runs to 17 residues. Trimming took off 7 bases at V and 3 bases at J, with 22 bases between the two ends. The CDR3 region has the DNA TGTGCCAGCACTAAAAGAGAGGGATGGCAGGTCAATCAGCCCCAGCATTTT. This codes for CASTKREGWQVNQPQHF.

Worth noting for this clonotype: This likely reflects a read error, since a far larger clone is one base away. The chain combines TRBV28 with TRBJ2-1, with D maybe TRBD2 (5 bases). Trimming took off 6 bases at V and 1 base at J, with 16 bases between the two ends. The CDR3 has 16 residues. The germline V gene encodes CDR1 MDHEN and CDR2 SYDVKM. CDR3 bases: TGTGCCAGCAGACCCCACTCAAGACTATCCTACAATGAGCAGTTCTTC. Amino acids: CASRPHSRLSYNEQFF. The full variable domain, completed using reference TRBV28 and TRBJ2-1, is DVKVTQSSRYLVKRTGEKVFLECVQDMDHENMFWYRQDPGLGLRLIYFSYDVKMKEKGDIPEGYSVSREKKERFSLILESASTNQTSMYLCASRPHSRLSYNEQFFGPGTRLTVL.

This clonotype was seen once. Relative to the germline gene, one junction end is altered; a read error may explain this. This sequence joins TRBV11-3 and TRBJ2-2, with 7 bases identical to TRBD1. The CDR3 loop spans 14 amino acids. CDR1 SGHNT and CDR2 YENEEA come from the germline V gene. CDR3 amino acids: CASRQGQNTGEMFF. DNA of the CDR3: TGTGCCAGTCGACAGGGTCAGAACACCGGGGAGATGTTTTTT.

As to this clonotype: A much more abundant neighbour one base away suggests this may be a read error. The V and J genes are TRBV6-1 and TRBJ1-1; weak D call: TRBD1 (6 bases). The CDR3 spans 12 residues. Germline CDR1 is MNHNS and CDR2 is SASEGT. DNA of the CDR3: TGTGCCAGTTCGGACAGAGCCGATGAAGCTCTCTTT. It is translated as CASSDRADEALF.

This clonotype was detected ten times or more. The rearrangement uses TRBV10-3 and TRBJ2-3, with D perhaps matching TRBD1 (9 bases). CDR1 is ENHRY and CDR2 is SYGVKD in the germline V gene. This CDR3 has 16 residues. V lost 5 bases to trimming and J lost 5 bases, with 20 bases between them. CDR3 sequence (DNA): TGTGCCATCAGTCCAGCGGGGGACAGGGTAGAAGATACGCAGTATTTT. It encodes CAISPAGDRVEDTQYF.

On this clonotype itself: It differs at one base from a far larger clone, so likely a read error. The rearrangement joins TRBV11-2 to TRBJ2-1, with TRBD1 matching over 7 bases. J gave up 10 bases and V 4 bases, and 13 bases lay outside the gene matches. The CDR3 consists of 15 residues. Per the germline V gene, CDR1 is SGHAT and CDR2 is FQNNGV. The CDR3: CASSYRQGLSYEQFF. In nucleotides, the CDR3 is TGTGCCAGCAGCTACAGACAGGGCCTCTCCTACGAGCAGTTCTTC.